These 31 T cell receptor beta chains came from one sample sequenced in a study of blood T cell repertoires in COVID-19. Repertoires were generated with immunoSEQ multiplex PCR, while TCRdb's copy carries only in-frame clones and drops some. The sample consists of tens of thousands of clones, around nine tenths of them appearing once. Sequencing was carried out using peripheral blood. These receptors were obtained from a woman aged 60-70 years with acute or convalescent COVID-19.

V and J are TRBV5-4 and TRBJ2-1, with D maybe TRBD2 (6 bases). V lost 0 bases to trimming and J lost 5 bases, with 6 bases between them. The CDR3 runs 13 residues. Germline CDR1 SGHNT, CDR2 YYREEE (reference sequence). The CDR3, as DNA: TGTGCCAGCAGCTTGGGCGGGGACAATGAGCAGTTCTTC. It translates to CASSLGGDNEQFF.

The chain employs TRBV30 and TRBJ2-3; D perhaps matches TRBD2 (6 bases). Germline V lookup: CDR1 GTSNPN, CDR2 SVGIG (reference sequence). The CDR3 loop spans 15 amino acids. The CDR3, as DNA: TGTGCACGAGGCCTAGGCCAAGCGGGTACAGATACGCAGTATTTT. Its protein product is CARGLGQAGTDTQYF.

J is TRBJ2-2 and V is TRBV18; D may be TRBD2 (5 bases). V was pared by 5 bases and J by 4 bases, with 17 bases between. CDR1 is KGHSH and CDR2 is LQKENI in the germline V gene. This CDR3 has 16 residues. The CDR3 region is CASSLVGGGLTGELFF. The CDR3 DNA reads TGTGCCAGCTCATTAGTGGGCGGAGGACTCACCGGGGAGCTGTTTTTT.

The rearrangement uses TRBV5-1 and TRBJ2-1; the match to TRBD1 covers 10 bases. Germline loops: CDR1 SGHRS, CDR2 YFSETQ. The CDR3 consists of 15 residues. J was trimmed by 4 bases and V by 4 bases; bases with no gene match: 5. CDR3 protein: CASSLDRGRYNEQFF. DNA for the CDR3: TGCGCCAGCAGCCTGGACAGGGGGAGGTACAATGAGCAGTTCTTC.

The chain combines TRBV5-1 with TRBJ1-1, with no clear D. The CDR3 spans 13 residues. Trimming stripped 0 bases from V and 3 bases from J, with 6 bases between. CDR1 is SGHRS and CDR2 is YFSETQ in the germline V gene. The CDR3 sequence: CASSLGEDTEAFF. The CDR3 nucleotides read TGCGCCAGCAGCTTGGGGGAGGACACTGAAGCTTTCTTT.

The chain combines TRBV6-6 with TRBJ1-2, with 7 bases lining up with TRBD1. The germline V gene has CDR1 MNHNY and CDR2 SVGAGI (reference sequence). This CDR3 comprises 16 residues. The V and J ends lost 2 bases and 2 bases, in that order; junction bases with no gene match: 8. The CDR3 is CASSYPSRGTNYGYTF. The CDR3, as DNA: TGTGCCAGCAGTTACCCCTCCAGGGGGACAAACTATGGCTACACCTTC.

CDR3 residues: CASSIRQGGTGELFF. The CDR3 DNA reads as TGTGCCAGTAGTATTAGACAGGGGGGCACCGGGGAGCTGTTTTTT. This chain connects TRBV19 to TRBJ2-2, with 9 bases aligning to TRBD1. CDR3 length: 15 residues. Germline CDR1 reads LNHDA; CDR2 reads SQIVND (reference sequence). With V trimmed by 3 bases and J by 4 bases, 3 bases remained unmatched.

The V and J genes are TRBV6-6 and TRBJ2-3; a weak D match, TRBD1 (5 bases). This CDR3 has 15 amino acids. CDR1 is MNHNY and CDR2 is SVGAGI in the germline V gene (reference sequence). Trimming removed 2 bases from V and 0 bases from J, with 9 bases in between. CDR3 nucleotides: TGTGCCAGCAGTTACATAGGGGATAGCACAGATACGCAGTATTTT. Its translation: CASSYIGDSTDTQYF.

The genes are TRBV5-5 and TRBJ1-3; maybe TRBD1 (5 bases). CDR1 SGHKS and CDR2 YYEKEE come from the germline V gene (reference sequence). V dropped 3 bases and J dropped 1 base, with 14 bases sitting between them. The CDR3 has 16 residues. The CDR3 region has the DNA TGTGCCAGCAGCTCACGGGACTCGGAATCTGGAAACACCATATATTTT. This gives the protein CASSSRDSESGNTIYF.

The gene calls are TRBV25-1 and TRBJ1-1, with 9 positions matching TRBD1. This CDR3 contains 14 residues. J lost 4 bases, V lost 6 bases, and 6 bases had no gene match. Germline V gives CDR1 MGHDK, CDR2 SYGVNS. The CDR3 DNA reads as TGTGCCAGCAGCACAGGGGGCCAGGGCACTGAAGCTTTCTTT. Translation gives CASSTGGQGTEAFF.

The rearrangement uses TRBV27 and TRBJ1-3; D perhaps matches TRBD1 (6 bases). The CDR3 has 16 amino acids. Trimming shortened V by 6 bases and J by 1 base, and 16 bases separated the two germline ends. CDR1 and CDR2 (germline): MNHEY, SMNVEV (reference sequence). The CDR3 loop is CASSRNRVDSGNTIYF. CDR3 nucleotides: TGTGCCAGCAGCCGGAACAGGGTTGATTCTGGAAACACCATATATTTT.

The J gene is TRBJ1-2, the V gene TRBV14, with TRBD1 as a possible D gene (6 bases). V was shortened by 0 bases and J by 8 bases, with 10 bases between the two germline ends. Germline V gene lookup returns CDR1 SGHDN and CDR2 FVKESK. The CDR3 covers 13 residues. CDR3 coding DNA: TGTGCCAGCAGCCAAGATACAGGGTACGGCTACACCTTC. Translating gives CASSQDTGYGYTF.

This clone was recorded only once. The J gene is TRBJ1-2, the V gene TRBV29-1; 9 positions agree with TRBD1. Looked up from germline, CDR1 is SQVTM and CDR2 is ANQGSEA. The junction had 3 bases not matched to a gene; V was cut back by 4 bases and J by 3 bases. The length of the CDR3 is 13 residues. The CDR3 DNA sequence: TGCAGCGTTGCAGGGGACAGGGACTATGGCTACACCTTC. This encodes CSVAGDRDYGYTF.

The V gene is TRBV6-6, the J gene TRBJ2-1, with 7 bases that match TRBD2. Germline values: CDR1 MNHNY, CDR2 SVGAGI (reference sequence). Unmatched junction bases numbered 6, after V lost 8 bases and J lost 5 bases. The CDR3 sequence is 13 residues long. In DNA, the CDR3 is TGTGCCAGCGCAAGACTAGCAAACAATGAGCAGTTCTTC. Amino acids: CASARLANNEQFF.

The chain carries TRBV7-8 and TRBJ1-2, with TRBD1 identical over 8 bases. The CDR3 sequence is 15 residues long. V was pared by 2 bases and J by 4 bases, with 6 bases of the junction left unmatched. Germline values: CDR1 SGHVS, CDR2 FQNEAQ. The CDR3: CASSLLPGGGYGYTF. In DNA form, the CDR3 reads TGTGCCAGCAGCTTACTCCCAGGGGGCGGCTATGGCTACACCTTC.

This rearrangement joins TRBV28 to TRBJ1-5; D might be TRBD1 (5 bases). The CDR3 sequence is 17 residues long. CDR1 is MDHEN and CDR2 is SYDVKM in the germline V gene. The germline V and J ends were trimmed by 2 bases and 2 bases, with 16 bases remaining between them. The CDR3 bases are TGTGCCAGCAGTTTAGGTACCACCAGGGTTCGCAATCAGCCCCAGCATTTT. Protein product: CASSLGTTRVRNQPQHF.

CDR3: CASSIGLGPGNTIYF. In DNA form, the CDR3 reads TGTGCCAGTAGTATCGGACTTGGGCCTGGAAACACCATATATTTT. The V call is TRBV19, the J call TRBJ1-3; D is unclear. The CDR3 is 15 residues long. V was pared by 3 bases and J by 2 bases, with 11 bases between. Looked up from germline, CDR1 is LNHDA and CDR2 is SQIVND (reference sequence).

The rearrangement uses TRBV27 and TRBJ2-1; TRBD2 matches 11 bases. The ends lost 2 bases at V and 7 bases at J; junction bases unmatched: 4. The germline gives CDR1 MNHEY, CDR2 SMNVEV (reference sequence). The CDR3 spans 15 residues. The CDR3 DNA is TGTGCCAGCAGTTTACTAGCGGGAGGTGGAAATGAGCAGTTCTTC. This translates into CASSLLAGGGNEQFF.

Turning to this clone: The sample has other DNA sequences that encode this CDR3 too. The genes are TRBV19 and TRBJ2-1; D is ambiguous. The CDR3 has 15 amino acids. V was cut by 7 bases and J by 0 bases, with 13 bases left in between. Germline CDR1 LNHDA, CDR2 SQIVND (reference sequence). CDR3 protein: CASTPDRSSYNEQFF. Here the CDR3 DNA reads TGTGCCAGTACCCCAGACCGGAGCTCCTACAATGAGCAGTTCTTC.

The V and J genes are TRBV28 and TRBJ1-3; no firm D call. The V gene lost 11 bases and the J gene lost 0 bases, with 11 bases spanning the gap. The CDR3 contains 13 residues. The germline CDR1 and CDR2 sequences are MDHEN and SYDVKM. As DNA, the CDR3 is TGTGCCGCGAGGCGGTTCTCTGGAAACACCATATATTTT. Protein sequence: CAARRFSGNTIYF.

The chain uses TRBV5-1 and TRBJ2-3; D gene ambiguous. V lost 0 bases, J lost 5 bases, and 4 bases lay in between. The germline V gene has CDR1 SGHRS and CDR2 YFSETQ. The CDR3 has 12 amino acids. The CDR3 DNA sequence: TGCGCCAGCAGCTTGGAACTAGATACGCAGTATTTT. It codes for CASSLELDTQYF. Full variable domain (outside the CDR3, taken from reference TRBV5-1 and TRBJ2-3): KAGVTQTPRYLIKTRGQQVTLSCSPISGHRSVSWYQQTPGQGLQFLFEYFSETQRNKGNFPGRFSGRQFSNSRSEMNVSTLELGDSALYLCASSLELDTQYFGPGTRLTVL.

The sample holds one count of this clone. The gene calls are TRBV6-5 and TRBJ2-5, with D perhaps matching TRBD2 (6 bases). The CDR3 has 14 residues. CDR1 MNHEY and CDR2 SVGAGI come from the germline V gene. V lost 2 bases to trimming and J lost 7 bases, with 14 bases between them. CDR3 loop: CASSYRSGDGTQYF. The CDR3 DNA sequence: TGTGCCAGCAGTTACCGATCGGGGGACGGGACCCAGTACTTC.

The chain links TRBV7-9 to TRBJ1-3; D unresolved. Germline values: CDR1 SEHNR, CDR2 FQNEAQ (reference sequence). This CDR3 has 14 amino acids. V was cut by 6 bases and J by 0 bases, with 9 bases left in between. The CDR3 DNA sequence: TGTGCCAGCAGTGAAGAGAGCTCTGGAAACACCATATATTTT. As protein: CASSEESSGNTIYF.

The chain carries TRBV30 and TRBJ1-1, with 10 bases matching TRBD1. In germline, CDR1 is GTSNPN, CDR2 SVGIG (reference sequence). The CDR3 contains 12 residues. V dropped 5 bases and J dropped 6; count of bases not matched to a gene: 3. This chain's CDR3 is CAWGQGVAEAFF. The CDR3, as DNA: TGTGCCTGGGGACAGGGGGTCGCTGAAGCTTTCTTT.

V and J are TRBV6-6 and TRBJ1-1; D uncertain. Germline assignment: CDR1 MNHNY and CDR2 SVGAGI (reference sequence). The CDR3 covers 14 residues. Trimming pared 6 bases from V and 7 bases from J, leaving 18 bases between. The CDR3 DNA follows: TGTGCCAGCAGCCACAACGAGGAGGGCGGTGAAGCTTTCTTT. Protein product: CASSHNEEGGEAFF.

This clone has only a few counts. The chain couples TRBV28 to TRBJ1-2; D is unresolved. The ends were cut back, 2 bases at V and 8 bases at J, with 9 bases in the middle. Per the germline V gene, CDR1 is MDHEN and CDR2 is SYDVKM. This CDR3 comprises 12 residues. This CDR3 is CASSLNRGGYTF. The CDR3 DNA sequence: TGTGCCAGCAGTTTAAACCGAGGAGGCTACACCTTC.

The chain employs TRBV20-1 and TRBJ2-3; D unclear. The CDR3 runs to 13 residues. V gave up 4 bases and J gave up 4 bases, with 12 bases separating them. Germline-derived CDR1 and CDR2 are DFQATT and SNEGSKA (reference sequence). The CDR3 loop reads CSAIDKLADTQYF. CDR3 DNA sequence: TGCAGTGCTATTGATAAACTGGCAGATACGCAGTATTTT.

This chain links TRBV3-1 (or the pseudogene TRBV3-2) with TRBJ2-3; 7 nucleotides line up with TRBD1. J gave up 3 bases and V 1 base, and 4 bases lay outside the gene matches. The CDR3 runs 15 residues. CDR1 and CDR2 from the germline V gene are LGHDT and YNNKEL (reference sequence). CDR3 sequence: CASSQGTGITDTQYF. In DNA form, the CDR3 reads TGTGCCAGCAGCCAAGGGACAGGTATAACAGATACGCAGTATTTT.

V is TRBV28 and J is TRBJ1-1, with D unresolved. The CDR3 spans 14 residues. From germline, CDR1 is MDHEN and CDR2 SYDVKM. Trimming left V 2 bases short and J 2 bases short, with 9 bases between. CDR3 nucleotide sequence: TGTGCCAGCAGTTTACCCCTCCCCAACACTGAAGCTTTCTTT. It is translated as CASSLPLPNTEAFF. Variable domain in full (rest from reference TRBV28 and TRBJ1-1): DVKVTQSSRYLVKRTGEKVFLECVQDMDHENMFWYRQDPGLGLRLIYFSYDVKMKEKGDIPEGYSVSREKKERFSLILESASTNQTSMYLCASSLPLPNTEAFFGQGTRLTVV.

The chain carries TRBV5-1 and TRBJ2-1, with 13 bases identical to TRBD2. Germline V gene data show CDR1 as SGHRS and CDR2 as YFSETQ. The CDR3 is 14 residues long. Trimming at V came to 4 bases and at J to 9 bases, leaving 4 bases not matched to a gene. DNA for the CDR3: TGCGCCAGCAGCGTGGGACTAGCGGGACCTGAGCAGTTCTTC. Protein product: CASSVGLAGPEQFF.

The chain joins TRBV5-4 to TRBJ2-3; TRBD2 matches at 8 bases. Germline V gene sequence: CDR1 SGHNT, CDR2 YYREEE (reference sequence). This CDR3 has 15 residues. V was pared by 4 bases and J by 2 bases, with 6 bases of the junction left unmatched. The CDR3 is CASSQGLEITDTQYF. CDR3 DNA sequence: TGTGCCAGCAGCCAGGGACTAGAGATCACAGATACGCAGTATTTT.